This T cell receptor beta chain was retrieved from a study of identical twins. Overall study results and limits: Within beta out-of-frame sequences, the excess sharing observed between twins was weaker. Insertions ran lower in abundant cord blood beta clonotypes, though not in memory repertoires. The study found that models underestimated out-of-frame TCR alpha sharing in monozygotic twins.

In its sample, this clonotype was seen many times. The target antigen is unknown. This CDR3 has 12 amino acids. Germline CDR1 reads KGHSH; CDR2 reads LQKENI. Between the trimmed V and J ends, which lost 8 bases and 4 bases, there was a span of 8 bases. It was template switching that added a universal primer site, and there were unique molecular identifiers on the cDNA. TCRdb re-called the 5' RACE reads with MiXCR, one entry per CDR3 protein. Found here are 500,000 to 550,000 distinct CDR3 sequences, about 22% of them singletons; the top ten hold roughly 0.5%. The same data also contributed to another study, on yellow fever vaccine responses in identical twins.

The TCR originated in a woman younger than 30 in good health. The material sequenced was CD4+ T cells sorted from blood. The rearrangement joins TRBV18 to TRBJ2-2, with D unclear. The DNA for the CDR3 is TGTGCCAGCAGTCCCCGCACCGGGGAGCTGTTTTTT. This translates into CASSPRTGELFF.